The clone carrying this TCR beta chain showed up many times. No antigen is known for it. These data originate in a study of T cell repertoires in cytomegalovirus infection. Study summary: Recently identified HLA-C-restricted CMV epitopes were among the peptides used. Based on public TCR beta signatures, there were indications of CMV infection and of a matching HLA type.

J lost 6 bases, V lost 8 bases, and 7 bases had no gene match. Germline V gene data show CDR1 as MNHNY and CDR2 as SVGAGI (reference sequence). This CDR3 spans 12 amino acids. Study-level findings and limits: Carriage of CMV together with the relevant HLA was identifiable through cumulative public TCR beta family frequency. What dominated the ex vivo response were HLA-C-restricted CMV-specific TCR beta clonotypes.

TCRdb recomputed calls from the reads with MiXCR, one row per CDR3 protein. This table holds tens of thousands of distinct CDR3 sequences, roughly a quarter found once. The specimen was CD8+ T cells from cultured PBMCs, collected from culture after CMV antigen stimulation. This chain connects TRBV6-6 to TRBJ2-7, with 7 bases aligning to TRBD1. The TCR comes from a human donor in good health (CMV status not recorded). Some clones in this sample may be carry-over from other donors' samples. The CDR3, as DNA: TGTGCCAGCGGAACACAGGGGATCGAGCAGTACTTC. Amino acids: CASGTQGIEQYF.